Shown below are 21 T cell receptor beta chains from a single sample sequenced in a study of blood T cells in healthy people across ages. Using a J-beta primer mix together with a sample-barcoded 5' primer, a second PCR was run for roughly 7 to 12 cycles. TCRdb analysed the 5' RACE reads with MiXCR anew, one entry per CDR3 protein. The sample includes hundreds of thousands of distinct CDR3 sequences, about 30% of them seen just once. Sequences were obtained from blood. The receptors were gathered from an elderly woman in good health.

This clonotype showed up many times. The CDR3 loop is CASSSFGSIYGYTF. The CDR3 DNA reads TGTGCCAGCAGTTCCTTCGGTAGCATCTATGGCTACACCTTC. The chain has TRBV6-2 or TRBV6-3 and TRBJ1-2; no definite D call. Germline-derived CDR1 and CDR2 are MNHEY and SVGEGT. The CDR3 runs to 14 residues. Trimming removed 4 bases at V and 4 bases at J, with 13 bases between.

The gene calls are TRBV25-1 and TRBJ2-1, with D possibly TRBD2 on 5 matching bases. The V gene lost 6 bases and the J gene lost 8 bases, with 17 bases spanning the gap. The CDR3 runs 14 residues. Germline-derived CDR1 and CDR2 are MGHDK and SYGVNS. CDR3 DNA sequence: TGTGCCAGCAGGGCCAGCCTAGCTACCGATGAGCAGTTCTTC. Its translation: CASRASLATDEQFF. The variable domain in full, completed from reference TRBV25-1 and TRBJ2-1, reads EADIYQTPRYLVIGTGKKITLECSQTMGHDKMYWYQQDPGMELHLIHYSYGVNSTEKGDLSSESTVSRIRTEHFPLTLESARPSHTSQYLCASRASLATDEQFFGPGTRLTVL.

The sample holds a few counts of this clonotype. The V gene is TRBV18, the J gene TRBJ1-1, with D possibly being TRBD1 (5 bases). Germline-derived CDR1 and CDR2 are KGHSH and LQKENI. CDR3 length equals 15 residues. Trimming took 2 bases from V and 1 from J, leaving 11 bases between them. CDR3 in DNA: TGTGCCAGCTCACCAATTAGACAGAAGAACACTGAAGCTTTCTTT. Its translation: CASSPIRQKNTEAFF.

This clonotype was seen many times. The chain recombines TRBV5-5 with TRBJ2-6; maybe TRBD2 (5 bases). CDR1 is SGHKS, CDR2 YYEKEE, per germline (reference sequence). Trimming left V 1 base short and J 0 bases short, with 14 bases between. The CDR3 runs to 18 residues. CDR3 amino acids: CASSLPGVAVSGANVLTF. CDR3 nucleotide sequence: TGTGCCAGCAGCTTGCCCGGGGTCGCCGTCTCTGGGGCCAACGTCCTGACTTTC.

This clonotype was seen repeatedly, ten times or more. The chain carries TRBV6-4 and TRBJ2-3; maybe TRBD1 (5 bases). The V gene lost 5 bases and the J gene lost 6 bases, with 12 bases spanning the gap. This CDR3 has 13 residues. Germline V gene data show CDR1 as MRHNA and CDR2 as SNTAGT. Written as DNA, the CDR3 is TGTGCCAGCAGTCAACAGGCCGCGGATACGCAGTATTTT. It encodes CASSQQAADTQYF.

This clonotype was picked up many times. This chain connects TRBV7-2 to TRBJ2-1; D remains unclear. Germline CDR1 and CDR2: SGHTA and FQGNSA. The length of the CDR3 is 17 residues. V dropped 4 bases and J dropped 4 bases, with 20 bases sitting between them. The CDR3 DNA reads as TGTGCCAGCAGCTCCCACGAACTGGTCCGGAAGTACAATGAGCAGTTCTTC. Its translation: CASSSHELVRKYNEQFF.

This clonotype was recorded at least ten times. The chain has TRBV3-1 and TRBJ2-6; 8 bases align to TRBD2. Trimming took 1 base from V and 2 from J; bases not matched to a gene: 4. From germline, CDR1 is LGHDT and CDR2 YNNKEL (reference sequence). The CDR3 is made up of 17 amino acids. The CDR3 nucleotides read TGTGCCAGCAGCCAAGCGGGGGGGCTCCCTGGGGCCAACGTCCTGACTTTC. Translated: CASSQAGGLPGANVLTF.

Concerning this clonotype itself: A much larger clone differs from this one at a single base, so this may be a read error. The chain joins TRBV12-3 or TRBV12-4 to TRBJ1-4; D not certain. This CDR3 comprises 14 residues. CDR3 loop: CAGSLSNLVEKLFF. As DNA, the CDR3 is TGTGCCGGCAGTTTGAGTAACCTTGTTGAAAAACTGTTTTTT.

This clonotype was observed many times. A much larger clone lies a single base off, so this may be a read error. The gene calls are TRBV15 and TRBJ2-5, with D unresolved. V was clipped by 1 base and J by 5 bases, with 11 bases between them. This CDR3 spans 14 amino acids. In germline, CDR1 is LNHNV, CDR2 YYDKDF (reference sequence). DNA of the CDR3: TGTGCCACCAGCAGAGGTCAAGGTTCGGAGACCCAGTACTTC. It translates to CATSRGQGSETQYF.

As for this clonotype: Compared with germline, one end of the junction differs, possibly owing to a read error. The rearrangement joins TRBV11-2 to TRBJ2-3; D is unresolved. Germline CDR1 SGHAT, CDR2 FQNNGV. The CDR3 spans 15 residues. CDR3 in DNA: TGTGCCAGCAGCCCGAGTCCCGCAAACACAGATGCGCAGTATTTT. Its protein product is CASSPSPANTDAQYF. The full variable domain, rest sourced from reference TRBV11-2 and TRBJ2-3, is EAGVAQSPRYKIIEKRQSVAFWCNPISGHATLYWYQQILGQGPKLLIQFQNNGVVDDSQLPKDRFSAERLKGVDSTLKIQPAKLEDSAVYLCASSPSPANTDAQYFGPGTRLTVL.

There are a few counts of this clonotype. This rearrangement joins TRBV14 to TRBJ2-3; TRBD1 is a possible D gene (5 bases). Trimming removed 2 bases from V and 6 bases from J, with 15 bases in between. Per the germline V gene, CDR1 is SGHDN and CDR2 is FVKESK. The CDR3 is 15 residues long. This CDR3 is CASSQSGSLSDTQYF. The CDR3 DNA reads as TGTGCCAGCAGCCAATCAGGGTCCCTCTCCGATACGCAGTATTTT.

In its sample, this clonotype was seen many times. The chain recombines TRBV2 with TRBJ2-5; possible D gene TRBD1, 6 bases. The CDR3 consists of 14 residues. Per the germline V gene, CDR1 is SNHLY and CDR2 is FYNNEI. The germline V and J ends were trimmed by 5 bases and 5 bases, with 15 bases remaining between them. CDR3 region: CASSQGRQKETQYF. The CDR3 coding sequence is TGTGCCAGCAGTCAGGGGAGACAAAAGGAGACCCAGTACTTC.

This chain links TRBV5-1 with TRBJ2-1; 9 bases agree with TRBD2. With 7 bases clipped from V and 3 bases from J, the junction kept 8 bases outside the gene matches. The CDR3 has 15 amino acids. CDR1 SGHRS and CDR2 YFSETQ come from the germline V gene. CDR3 in amino acids: CASLPGSGGYNEQFF. The CDR3 DNA is TGCGCCAGCCTGCCCGGTAGCGGGGGCTACAATGAGCAGTTCTTC.

The sample holds many counts of this clonotype. The rearrangement uses TRBV29-1 and TRBJ2-1, with TRBD2 matching 8 bases. V lost 4 bases, J lost 6 bases, and 11 bases stayed unmatched. CDR1 is SQVTM, CDR2 ANQGSEA, per germline. This CDR3 region has 15 residues. The CDR3 here is CSVGSGGARGNEQFF. In DNA, the CDR3 is TGCAGCGTTGGATCCGGGGGGGCTCGGGGCAATGAGCAGTTCTTC.

This clonotype was picked up a small number of times. A read error is possible here, since a much larger clone lies one base away. The chain carries TRBV28 and TRBJ2-4; 8 nucleotides line up with TRBD1. Per the germline V gene, CDR1 is MDHEN and CDR2 is SYDVKM. The CDR3 has 16 residues. CDR3 protein: CASSSPGQAAKNIQDF. For the CDR3, the DNA is TGTGCCAGCAGTTCCCCGGGACAGGCTGCCAAAAACATTCAGGACTTC.

This clonotype was seen at least ten times. The J gene is TRBJ2-1, the V gene TRBV20-1, with D hard to call. Germline values: CDR1 DFQATT, CDR2 SNEGSKA (reference sequence). The CDR3 runs 11 residues. V lost 6 bases and J lost 3, with 6 bases in between. CDR3 residues: CSAALYNEQFF. CDR3 in DNA: TGCAGTGCGGCACTCTACAATGAGCAGTTCTTC.

This clonotype was seen at least ten times. The chain is built from TRBV27 and TRBJ1-1; the D gene is possibly TRBD1 (5 bases). The germline V and J ends were trimmed by 7 bases and 7 bases, with 19 bases remaining between them. The germline V gene encodes CDR1 MNHEY and CDR2 SMNVEV (reference sequence). This CDR3 contains 14 residues. CDR3 coding DNA: TGTGCCAGCAACATACCGGGACGGACCGGTGAAGCTTTCTTT. Its translation is CASNIPGRTGEAFF.

This sequence joins TRBV11-3 and TRBJ1-2; D remains ambiguous. Trimming removed 5 bases from V and 5 bases from J, with 12 bases in between. This CDR3 has 13 amino acids. Per germline, CDR1 SGHNT and CDR2 YENEEA. This CDR3 is CASSPAKAYGYTF. Written as DNA, the CDR3 is TGTGCCAGCAGCCCTGCCAAAGCGTATGGCTACACCTTC.

This clonotype was counted at least ten times. The chain combines TRBV10-3 with TRBJ2-3; D gene ambiguous. The V gene lost 0 bases and the J gene lost 5 bases, with 3 bases spanning the gap. CDR1 ENHRY and CDR2 SYGVKD come from the germline V gene. This CDR3 is 12 amino acids long. The DNA of the CDR3 is TGTGCCATCAGTGAGTCAGTAGATACGCAGTATTTT. Translating gives CAISESVDTQYF.

This clonotype was picked up many times. This CDR3 is CAISESIADRGNYGYTF. CDR3 nucleotide sequence: TGTGCCATCAGTGAGTCGATTGCGGACAGGGGAAACTATGGCTACACCTTC. The rearrangement uses TRBV10-3 and TRBJ1-2; TRBD1 aligns across 9 bases. This CDR3 is 17 amino acids long. From germline, CDR1 is ENHRY and CDR2 SYGVKD. V was clipped by 0 bases and J by 2 bases; unmatched bases: 7.

In regard to this clonotype: This sequence may be a read error, since a much larger clone differs from it by one base. The V and J genes are TRBV10-3 and TRBJ2-7, with D maybe TRBD1 (6 bases). The CDR3 has 13 residues. Germline values: CDR1 ENHRY, CDR2 SYGVKD. CDR3 residues: CAIRQGQSDERYF. DNA of the CDR3: TGTGCCATCAGACAGGGACAATCGGACGAGCGGTACTTC.